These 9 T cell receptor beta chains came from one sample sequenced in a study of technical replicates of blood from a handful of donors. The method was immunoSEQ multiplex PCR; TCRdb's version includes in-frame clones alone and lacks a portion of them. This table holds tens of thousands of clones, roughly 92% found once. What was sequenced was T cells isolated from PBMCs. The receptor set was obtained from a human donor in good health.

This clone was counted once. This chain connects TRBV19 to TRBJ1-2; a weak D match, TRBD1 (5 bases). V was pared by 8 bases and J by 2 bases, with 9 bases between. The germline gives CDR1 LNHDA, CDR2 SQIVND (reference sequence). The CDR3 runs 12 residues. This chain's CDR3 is CASRDRNYGYTF. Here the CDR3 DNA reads TGTGCCAGTCGAGACAGAAACTATGGCTACACCTTC.

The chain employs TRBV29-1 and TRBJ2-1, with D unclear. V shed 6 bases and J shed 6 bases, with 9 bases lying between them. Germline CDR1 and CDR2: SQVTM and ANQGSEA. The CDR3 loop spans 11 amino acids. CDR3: CSVVMRNEQFF. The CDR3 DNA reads TGCAGCGTCGTGATGCGCAATGAGCAGTTCTTC.

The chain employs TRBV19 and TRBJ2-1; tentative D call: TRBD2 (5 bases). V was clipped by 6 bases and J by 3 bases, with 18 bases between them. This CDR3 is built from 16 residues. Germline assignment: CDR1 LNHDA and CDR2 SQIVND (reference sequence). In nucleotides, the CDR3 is TGTGCCAGTAGCCCTCGTACTAGAGATCGCTACAATGAGCAGTTCTTC. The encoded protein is CASSPRTRDRYNEQFF.

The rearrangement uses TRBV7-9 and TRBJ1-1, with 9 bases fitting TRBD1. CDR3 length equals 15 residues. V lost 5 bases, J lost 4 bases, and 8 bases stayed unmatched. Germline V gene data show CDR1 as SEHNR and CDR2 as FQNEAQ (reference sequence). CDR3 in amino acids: CASSILGQGSTEAFF. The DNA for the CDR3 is TGTGCCAGCAGCATCCTCGGACAGGGGAGCACTGAAGCTTTCTTT.

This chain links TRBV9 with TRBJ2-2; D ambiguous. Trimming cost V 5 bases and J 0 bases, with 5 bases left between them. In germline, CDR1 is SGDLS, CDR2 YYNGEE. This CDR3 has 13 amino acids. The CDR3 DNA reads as TGTGCCAGCAGTAATGCGAACACCGGGGAGCTGTTTTTT. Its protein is CASSNANTGELFF. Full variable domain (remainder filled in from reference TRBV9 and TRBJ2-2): DSGVTQTPKHLITATGQRVTLRCSPRSGDLSVYWYQQSLDQGLQFLIQYYNGEERAKGNILERFSAQQFPDLHSELNLSSLELGDSALYFCASSNANTGELFFGEGSRLTVL.

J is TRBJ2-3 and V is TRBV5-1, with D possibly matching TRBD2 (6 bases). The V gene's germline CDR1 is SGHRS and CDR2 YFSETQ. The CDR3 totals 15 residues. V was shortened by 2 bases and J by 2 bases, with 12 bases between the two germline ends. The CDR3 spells CASSLGGEPTDTQYF. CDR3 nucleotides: TGCGCCAGCAGCTTAGGAGGGGAGCCCACAGATACGCAGTATTTT.

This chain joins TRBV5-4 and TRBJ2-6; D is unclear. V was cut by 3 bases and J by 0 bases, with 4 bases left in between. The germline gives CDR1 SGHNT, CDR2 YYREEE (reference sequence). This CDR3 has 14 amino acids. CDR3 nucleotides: TGTGCCAGCAGCTACGGCTCTGGGGCCAACGTCCTGACTTTC. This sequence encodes CASSYGSGANVLTF.

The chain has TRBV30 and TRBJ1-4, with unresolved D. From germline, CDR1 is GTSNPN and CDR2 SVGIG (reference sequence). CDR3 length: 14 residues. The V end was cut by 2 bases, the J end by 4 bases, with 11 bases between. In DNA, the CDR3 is TGTGCCTGGAGTCGCGCAGACTATAATGAAAAACTGTTTTTT. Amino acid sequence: CAWSRADYNEKLFF.

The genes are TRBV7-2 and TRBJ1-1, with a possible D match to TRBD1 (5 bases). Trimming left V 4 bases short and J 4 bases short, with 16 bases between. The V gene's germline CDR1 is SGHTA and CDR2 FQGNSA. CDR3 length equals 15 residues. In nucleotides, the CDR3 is TGTGCCAGCAGCTATCAGGGAGGCGGTATCACTGAAGCTTTCTTT. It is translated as CASSYQGGGITEAFF.